This TCR beta chain came from a study of shared clonotypes between healthy human individuals. Here immunoSEQ multiplex PCR was the method, and the copy in TCRdb shows in-frame clones only, minus some. The data contain a few million clones, more than 80% of them singletons. The count of this clone is one. Its specificity is unknown. Study-level points and caveats: Generally, naive subsets (rather than memory subsets) showed larger estimated richness. Across a handful of donors, naive CD4 shared 5% to 5.5%, naive CD8 3.5% to 4%, memory CD4 less than 2.5%, memory CD8 about 0.38%.

The CDR3 covers 15 residues. Germline lookup yields CDR1 LNHDA and CDR2 SQIVND (reference sequence). The V and J ends lost 5 bases and 10 bases, in that order; junction bases with no gene match: 13. This TCR was sampled from a man aged 18-30 years in good health. Sequencing was performed on naive CD4+ T cells sorted from blood. Subset denoted: CD45RA+ positively selected. This chain joins TRBV19 and TRBJ1-4, with TRBD1 matching 7 bases. CDR3 protein: CASSSPGQISVKLFF. In DNA form, the CDR3 reads TGTGCCAGTAGTTCCCCGGGACAGATATCTGTAAAACTGTTTTTT.